This entry is about one TCR beta chain. TCRdb passed the PCR reads through MiXCR, listing each CDR3 protein once. The top ten clones hold 26% of a sample with about 12,000 distinct CDR3 sequences, around 50% of them seen once. The data originate from a study of CD4 and CD8 cells across lung adenocarcinoma regions. The patients had localized lung adenocarcinoma, a non-small cell subtype. The CDR3 sequence is 12 residues long. The germline V gene has CDR1 MGHDK and CDR2 SYGVNS. The origin of this receptor is a female donor with lung adenocarcinoma. The CD4 and CD8 labels of this study may be unreliable. V is TRBV25-1 and J is TRBJ2-1; D gene unclear. TRBJ2-7 explains the end of the DNA better; the J call may be wrong. Sequences were obtained from CD8+ T cells from the margin of a lung tumor. The CDR3 protein is CASSVLHNEQYF. CDR3 nucleotide sequence: TGTGCCAGCAGTGTACTCCACAATGAGCAGTACTTC.